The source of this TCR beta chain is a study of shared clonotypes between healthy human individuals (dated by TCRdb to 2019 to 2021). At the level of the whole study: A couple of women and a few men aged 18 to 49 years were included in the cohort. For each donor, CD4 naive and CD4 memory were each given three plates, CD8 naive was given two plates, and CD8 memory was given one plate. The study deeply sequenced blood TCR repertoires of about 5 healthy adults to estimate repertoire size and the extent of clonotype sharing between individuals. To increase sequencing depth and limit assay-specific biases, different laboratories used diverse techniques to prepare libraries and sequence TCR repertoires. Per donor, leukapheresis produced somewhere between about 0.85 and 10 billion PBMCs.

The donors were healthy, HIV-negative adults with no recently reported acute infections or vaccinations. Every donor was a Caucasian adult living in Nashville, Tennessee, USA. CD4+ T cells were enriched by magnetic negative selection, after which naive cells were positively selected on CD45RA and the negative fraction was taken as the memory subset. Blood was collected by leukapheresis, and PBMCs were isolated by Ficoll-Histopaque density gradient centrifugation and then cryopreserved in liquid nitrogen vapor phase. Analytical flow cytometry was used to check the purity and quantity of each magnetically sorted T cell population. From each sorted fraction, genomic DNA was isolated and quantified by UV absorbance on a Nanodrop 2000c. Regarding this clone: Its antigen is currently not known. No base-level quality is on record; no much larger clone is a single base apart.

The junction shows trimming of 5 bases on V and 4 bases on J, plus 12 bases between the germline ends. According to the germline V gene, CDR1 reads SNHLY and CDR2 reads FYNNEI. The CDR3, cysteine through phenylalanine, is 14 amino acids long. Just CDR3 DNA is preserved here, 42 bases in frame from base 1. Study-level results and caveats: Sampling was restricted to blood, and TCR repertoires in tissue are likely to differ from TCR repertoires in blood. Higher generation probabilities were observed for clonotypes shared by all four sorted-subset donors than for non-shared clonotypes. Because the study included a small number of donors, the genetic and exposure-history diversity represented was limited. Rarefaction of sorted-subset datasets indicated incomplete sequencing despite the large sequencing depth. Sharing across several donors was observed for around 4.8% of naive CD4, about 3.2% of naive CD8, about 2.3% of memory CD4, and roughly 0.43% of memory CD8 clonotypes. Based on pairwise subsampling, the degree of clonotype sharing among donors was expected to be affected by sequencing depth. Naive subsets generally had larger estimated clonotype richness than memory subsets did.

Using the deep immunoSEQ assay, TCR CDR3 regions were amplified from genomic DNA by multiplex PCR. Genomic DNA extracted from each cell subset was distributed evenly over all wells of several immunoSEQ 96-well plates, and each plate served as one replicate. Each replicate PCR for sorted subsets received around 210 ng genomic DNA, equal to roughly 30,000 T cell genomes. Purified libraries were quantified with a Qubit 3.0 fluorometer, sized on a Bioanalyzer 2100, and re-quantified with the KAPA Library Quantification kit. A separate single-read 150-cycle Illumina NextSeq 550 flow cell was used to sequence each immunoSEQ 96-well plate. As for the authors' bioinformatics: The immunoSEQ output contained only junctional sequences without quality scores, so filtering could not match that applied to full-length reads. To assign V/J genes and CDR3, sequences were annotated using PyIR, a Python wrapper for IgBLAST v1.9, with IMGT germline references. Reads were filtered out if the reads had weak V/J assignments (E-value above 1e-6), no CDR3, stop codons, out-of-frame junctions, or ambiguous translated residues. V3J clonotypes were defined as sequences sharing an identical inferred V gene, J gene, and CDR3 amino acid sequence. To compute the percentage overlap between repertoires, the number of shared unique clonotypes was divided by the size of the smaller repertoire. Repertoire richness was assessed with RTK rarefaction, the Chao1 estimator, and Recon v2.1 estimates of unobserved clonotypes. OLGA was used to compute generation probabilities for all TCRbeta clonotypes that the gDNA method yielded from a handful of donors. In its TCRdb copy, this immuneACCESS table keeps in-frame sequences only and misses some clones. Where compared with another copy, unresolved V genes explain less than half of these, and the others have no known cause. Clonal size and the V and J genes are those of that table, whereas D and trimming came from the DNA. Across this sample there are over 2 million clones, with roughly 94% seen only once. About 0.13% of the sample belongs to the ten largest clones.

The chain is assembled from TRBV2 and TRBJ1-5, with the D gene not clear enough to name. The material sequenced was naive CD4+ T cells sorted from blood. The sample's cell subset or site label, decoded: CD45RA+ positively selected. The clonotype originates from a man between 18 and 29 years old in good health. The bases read TGTGCCAGCAGTCAAGAGAATGGGAATCAGCCCCAGCATTTT. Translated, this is CASSQENGNQPQHF.